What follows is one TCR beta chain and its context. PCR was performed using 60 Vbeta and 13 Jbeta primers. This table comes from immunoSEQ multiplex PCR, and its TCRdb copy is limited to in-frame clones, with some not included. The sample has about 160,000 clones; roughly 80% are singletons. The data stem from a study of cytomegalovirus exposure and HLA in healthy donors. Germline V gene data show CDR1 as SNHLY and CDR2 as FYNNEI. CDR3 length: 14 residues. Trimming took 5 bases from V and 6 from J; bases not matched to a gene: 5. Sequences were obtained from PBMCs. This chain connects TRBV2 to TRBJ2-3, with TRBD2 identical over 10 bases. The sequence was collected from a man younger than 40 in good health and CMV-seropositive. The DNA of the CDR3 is TGTGCCAGCAGTTCCGGGACTAGCGCTGATACGCAGTATTTT. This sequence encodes CASSSGTSADTQYF.